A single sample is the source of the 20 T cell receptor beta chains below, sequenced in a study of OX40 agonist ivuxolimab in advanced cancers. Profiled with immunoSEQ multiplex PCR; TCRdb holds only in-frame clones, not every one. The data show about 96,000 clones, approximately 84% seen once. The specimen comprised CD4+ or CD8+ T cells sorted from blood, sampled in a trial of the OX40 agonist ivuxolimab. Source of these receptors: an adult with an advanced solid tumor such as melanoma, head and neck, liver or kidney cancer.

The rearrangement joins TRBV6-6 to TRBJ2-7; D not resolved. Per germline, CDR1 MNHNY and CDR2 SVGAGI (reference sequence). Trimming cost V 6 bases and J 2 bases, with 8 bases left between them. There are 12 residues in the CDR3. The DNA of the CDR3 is TGTGCCAGCAGCCGAGGAACCTACGAGCAGTACTTC. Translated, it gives CASSRGTYEQYF.

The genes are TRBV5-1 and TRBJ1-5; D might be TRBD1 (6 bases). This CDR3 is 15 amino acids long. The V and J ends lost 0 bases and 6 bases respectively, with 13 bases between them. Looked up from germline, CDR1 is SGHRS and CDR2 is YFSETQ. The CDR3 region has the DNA TGCGCCAGCAGCTTGGGTGGGGGCCGGAGTCAGCCCCAGCATTTT. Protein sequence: CASSLGGGRSQPQHF.

The CDR3 bases are TGCGCCAGCAGCGAATCCACAGGGTCTTCACCCCTCCACTTT. Translating gives CASSESTGSSPLHF. The chain uses TRBV4-3 and TRBJ1-6, with D perhaps matching TRBD1 (6 bases). Trimming shortened V by 5 bases and J by 9 bases, and 14 bases separated the two germline ends. The CDR3 consists of 14 residues. Germline lookup yields CDR1 LGHNA and CDR2 YSLEER.

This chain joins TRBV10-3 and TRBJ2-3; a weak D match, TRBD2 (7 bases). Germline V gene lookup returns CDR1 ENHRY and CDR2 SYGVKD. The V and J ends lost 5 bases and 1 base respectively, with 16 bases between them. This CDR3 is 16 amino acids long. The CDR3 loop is CAISRDRGAGTDTQYF. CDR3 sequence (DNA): TGTGCCATCAGTCGGGATCGGGGGGCCGGCACAGATACGCAGTATTTT.

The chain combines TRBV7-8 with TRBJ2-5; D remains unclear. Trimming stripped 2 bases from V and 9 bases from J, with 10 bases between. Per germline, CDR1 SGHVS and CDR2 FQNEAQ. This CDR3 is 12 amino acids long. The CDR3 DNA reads TGTGCCAGCAGCTTAACCTCCTTGGCCCAGTACTTC. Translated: CASSLTSLAQYF.

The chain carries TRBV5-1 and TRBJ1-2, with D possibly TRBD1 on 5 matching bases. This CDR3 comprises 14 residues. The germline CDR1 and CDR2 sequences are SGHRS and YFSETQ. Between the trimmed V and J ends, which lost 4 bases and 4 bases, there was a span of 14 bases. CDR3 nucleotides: TGCGCCAGCAGCAGTGGACAACCCCTCTATGGCTACACCTTC. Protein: CASSSGQPLYGYTF. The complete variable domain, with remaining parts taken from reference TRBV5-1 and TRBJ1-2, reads KAGVTQTPRYLIKTRGQQVTLSCSPISGHRSVSWYQQTPGQGLQFLFEYFSETQRNKGNFPGRFSGRQFSNSRSEMNVSTLELGDSALYLCASSSGQPLYGYTFGSGTRLTVV.

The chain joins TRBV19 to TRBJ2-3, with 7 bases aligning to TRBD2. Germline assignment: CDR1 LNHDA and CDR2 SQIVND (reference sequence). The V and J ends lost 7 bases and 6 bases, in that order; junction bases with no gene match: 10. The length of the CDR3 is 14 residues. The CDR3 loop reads CASTRRGGVDTQYF. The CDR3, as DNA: TGTGCCAGTACCCGGCGCGGGGGTGTGGATACGCAGTATTTT.

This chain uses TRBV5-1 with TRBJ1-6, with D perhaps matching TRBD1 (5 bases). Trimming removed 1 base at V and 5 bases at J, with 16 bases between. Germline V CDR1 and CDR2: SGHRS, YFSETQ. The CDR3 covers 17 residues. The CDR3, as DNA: TGCGCCAGCAGCTTGAGGGGTAGGGCTGGTGATAATTCACCCCTCCACTTT. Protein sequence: CASSLRGRAGDNSPLHF.

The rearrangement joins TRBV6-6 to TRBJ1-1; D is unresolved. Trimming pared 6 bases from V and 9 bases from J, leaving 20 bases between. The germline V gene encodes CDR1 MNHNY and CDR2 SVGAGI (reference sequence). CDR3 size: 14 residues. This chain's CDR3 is CASSPDERRAQAFF. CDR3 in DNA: TGTGCCAGCAGCCCGGACGAAAGGAGGGCACAAGCTTTCTTT.

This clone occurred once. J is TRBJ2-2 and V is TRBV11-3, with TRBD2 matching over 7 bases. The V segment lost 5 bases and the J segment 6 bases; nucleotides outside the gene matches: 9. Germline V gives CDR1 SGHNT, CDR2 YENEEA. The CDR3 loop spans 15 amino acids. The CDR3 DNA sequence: TGTGCCAGCAGCCTCGGGACTAAGAGTTCCGGGGAGCTGTTTTTT. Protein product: CASSLGTKSSGELFF. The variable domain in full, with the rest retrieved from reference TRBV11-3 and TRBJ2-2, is EAGVVQSPRYKIIEKKQPVAFWCNPISGHNTLYWYLQNLGQGPELLIRYENEEAVDDSQLPKDRFSAERLKGVDSTLKIQPAELGDSAVYLCASSLGTKSSGELFFGEGSRLTVL.

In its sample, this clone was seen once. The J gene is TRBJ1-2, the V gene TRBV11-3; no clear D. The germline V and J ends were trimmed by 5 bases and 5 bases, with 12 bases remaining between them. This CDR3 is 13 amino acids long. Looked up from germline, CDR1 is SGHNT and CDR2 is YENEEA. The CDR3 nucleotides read TGTGCCAGCAGCCCATCAAGAGAGTATGGCTACACCTTC. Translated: CASSPSREYGYTF. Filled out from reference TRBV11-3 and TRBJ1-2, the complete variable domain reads EAGVVQSPRYKIIEKKQPVAFWCNPISGHNTLYWYLQNLGQGPELLIRYENEEAVDDSQLPKDRFSAERLKGVDSTLKIQPAELGDSAVYLCASSPSREYGYTFGSGTRLTVV.

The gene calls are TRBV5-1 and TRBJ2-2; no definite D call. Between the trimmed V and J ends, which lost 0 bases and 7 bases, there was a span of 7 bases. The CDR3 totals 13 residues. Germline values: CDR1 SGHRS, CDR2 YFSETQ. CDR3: CASSLEGHGELFF. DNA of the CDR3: TGCGCCAGCAGCTTGGAGGGCCACGGGGAGCTGTTTTTT.

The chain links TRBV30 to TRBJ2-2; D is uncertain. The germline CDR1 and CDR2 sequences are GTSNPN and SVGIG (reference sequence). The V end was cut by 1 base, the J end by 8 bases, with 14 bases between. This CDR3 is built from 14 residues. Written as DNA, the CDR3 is TGTGCCTGGAGTGCCGCAATAGCTGAGGGGGAGCTGTTTTTT. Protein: CAWSAAIAEGELFF.

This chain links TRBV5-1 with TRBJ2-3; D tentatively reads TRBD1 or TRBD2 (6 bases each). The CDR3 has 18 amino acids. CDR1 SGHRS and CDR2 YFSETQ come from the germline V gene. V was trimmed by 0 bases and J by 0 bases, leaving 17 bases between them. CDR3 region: CASSLEGTGGLSTDTQYF. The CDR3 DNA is TGCGCCAGCAGCTTGGAGGGGACCGGGGGCCTAAGCACAGATACGCAGTATTTT.

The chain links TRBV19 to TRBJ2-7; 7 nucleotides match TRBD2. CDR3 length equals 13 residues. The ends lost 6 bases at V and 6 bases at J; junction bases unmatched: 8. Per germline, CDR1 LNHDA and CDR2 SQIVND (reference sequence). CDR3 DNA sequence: TGTGCCAGTAGCCCGGCTAGCGGACGCGAGCAGTACTTC. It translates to CASSPASGREQYF.

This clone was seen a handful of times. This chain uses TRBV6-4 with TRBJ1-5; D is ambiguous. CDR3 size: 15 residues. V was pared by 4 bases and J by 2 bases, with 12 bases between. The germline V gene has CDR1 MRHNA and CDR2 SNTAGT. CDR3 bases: TGTGCCAGCAGTGTCAGTGTCGCGCGCAATCAGCCCCAGCATTTT. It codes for CASSVSVARNQPQHF.

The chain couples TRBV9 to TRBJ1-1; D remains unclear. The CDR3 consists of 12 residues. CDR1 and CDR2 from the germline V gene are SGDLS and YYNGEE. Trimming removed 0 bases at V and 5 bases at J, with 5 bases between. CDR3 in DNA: TGTGCCAGCAGCGTAGATGGAACTGAAGCTTTCTTT. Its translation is CASSVDGTEAFF.

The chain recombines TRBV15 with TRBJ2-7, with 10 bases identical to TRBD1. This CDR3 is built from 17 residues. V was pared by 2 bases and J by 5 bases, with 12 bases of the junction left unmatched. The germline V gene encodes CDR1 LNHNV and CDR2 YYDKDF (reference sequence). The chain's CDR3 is CATSRSRLGTGDDEQYF. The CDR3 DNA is TGTGCCACCAGCAGAAGTAGACTCGGGACAGGGGATGACGAGCAGTACTTC.

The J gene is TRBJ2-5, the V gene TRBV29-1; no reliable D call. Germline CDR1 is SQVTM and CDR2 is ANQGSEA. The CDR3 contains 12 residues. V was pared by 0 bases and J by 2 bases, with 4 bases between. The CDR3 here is CSVEEGQETQYF. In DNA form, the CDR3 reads TGCAGCGTTGAAGAGGGTCAAGAGACCCAGTACTTC.

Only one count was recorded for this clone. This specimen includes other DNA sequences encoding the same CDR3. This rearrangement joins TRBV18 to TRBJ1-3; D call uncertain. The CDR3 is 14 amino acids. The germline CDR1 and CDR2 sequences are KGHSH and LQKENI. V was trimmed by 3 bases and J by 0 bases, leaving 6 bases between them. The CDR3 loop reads CASSPQGSGNTIYF. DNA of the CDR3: TGTGCCAGCTCACCTCAAGGCTCTGGAAACACCATATATTTT. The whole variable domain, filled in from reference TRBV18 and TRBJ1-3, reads NAGVMQNPRHLVRRRGQEARLRCSPMKGHSHVYWYRQLPEEGLKFMVYLQKENIIDESGMPKERFSAEFPKEGPSILRIQQVVRGDSAAYFCASSPQGSGNTIYFGEGSWLTVV.